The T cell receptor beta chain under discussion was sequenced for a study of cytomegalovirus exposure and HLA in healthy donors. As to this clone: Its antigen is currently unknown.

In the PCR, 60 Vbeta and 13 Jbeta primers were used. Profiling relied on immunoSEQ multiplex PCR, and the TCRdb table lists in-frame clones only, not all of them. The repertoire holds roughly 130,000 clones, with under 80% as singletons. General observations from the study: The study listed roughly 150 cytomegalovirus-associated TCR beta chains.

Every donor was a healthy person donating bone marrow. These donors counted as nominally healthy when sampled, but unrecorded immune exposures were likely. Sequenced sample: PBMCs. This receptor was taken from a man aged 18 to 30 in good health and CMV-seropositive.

The CDR3 DNA is TGTGCCAGCAGTGCTCCGGACAGGTCGGGGACCTACGAGCAGTACTTC. Translating gives CASSAPDRSGTYEQYF. The rearrangement links TRBV6-6 to TRBJ2-7, with 7 bases fitting TRBD1. V gave up 5 bases and J gave up 2 bases; unmatched junction bases: 12. Germline lookup yields CDR1 MNHNY and CDR2 SVGAGI (reference sequence). The CDR3 sequence is 16 residues long.